The 25 T cell receptor beta chains below all came from one sample that was sequenced in a study of T cells in Graves' hyperthyroidism and ophthalmopathy. The TCR beta CDR3 regions underwent amplification using RNA transcripts as the source. Initially, a first-round RT-PCR of the TCR CDR3 employed the HTBI primer set. TCRdb used MiXCR to reprocess the multiplex PCR reads, holding one entry per CDR3 protein. The sample consists of around 300,000 distinct CDR3 sequences, 20% to 30% of them appearing once. What was sequenced was blood. These receptors were taken from a man between 35 and 55 years old with Graves' hyperthyroidism that later progressed to Graves' ophthalmopathy.

This clonotype was counted between two and nine times. This rearrangement joins TRBV2 to TRBJ2-5, with TRBD2 matching 14 bases. CDR3 size: 20 residues. V dropped 2 bases and J dropped 4; count of bases not matched to a gene: 15. From germline, CDR1 is SNHLY and CDR2 FYNNEI. The CDR3 here is CASSEWGLAGVEPLVETQYF. The CDR3 DNA reads TGTGCCAGCAGTGAATGGGGACTAGCGGGAGTTGAACCTTTAGTAGAGACCCAGTACTTC.

The V call is TRBV7-2, the J call TRBJ2-7; a possible D gene is TRBD1 (5 bases). V was pared by 4 bases and J by 1 base, with 8 bases between. CDR3 length: 13 amino acids. The germline CDR1 and CDR2 sequences are SGHTA and FQGNSA. The CDR3 sequence is CASSWTLSYEQYF. DNA for the CDR3: TGTGCCAGCAGCTGGACATTATCCTACGAGCAGTACTTC.

This clonotype has at least ten counts. V is TRBV18 and J is TRBJ2-5; D is unclear. The CDR3 is made up of 14 amino acids. Germline V gene data show CDR1 as KGHSH and CDR2 as LQKENI. V gave up 6 bases and J gave up 2 bases, with 13 bases separating them. Here the CDR3 DNA reads TGTGCCAGCTCGCCGCCCACACGGCAAGAGACCCAGTACTTC. This encodes CASSPPTRQETQYF.

This clonotype appeared many times. The rearrangement uses TRBV12-3 or TRBV12-4 and TRBJ1-5; D might be TRBD1 (5 bases). Trimming removed 6 bases at V and 0 bases at J, with 18 bases between. CDR3 length: 17 residues. In DNA, the CDR3 is TGTGCCAGCAGCCCCCTTCCTGACAGATATAGCAATCAGCCCCAGCATTTT. It codes for CASSPLPDRYSNQPQHF.

The chain combines TRBV28 with TRBJ2-5, with TRBD2 identical over 12 bases. The V gene end was trimmed by 5 bases and the J gene end by 2 bases; junction bases not matched to a gene: 6. Germline V lookup: CDR1 MDHEN, CDR2 SYDVKM. The CDR3 has 16 residues. In DNA, the CDR3 is TGTGCCAGCAGTACTCCTAGCGGGAGGGGGCAAGAGACCCAGTACTTC. This encodes CASSTPSGRGQETQYF. The complete variable domain, with remaining parts taken from reference TRBV28 and TRBJ2-5, reads DVKVTQSSRYLVKRTGEKVFLECVQDMDHENMFWYRQDPGLGLRLIYFSYDVKMKEKGDIPEGYSVSREKKERFSLILESASTNQTSMYLCASSTPSGRGQETQYFGPGTRLLVL.

The sample holds a few counts of this clonotype. This rearrangement joins TRBV20-1 to TRBJ2-5; 13 bases agree with TRBD2. The germline CDR1 and CDR2 sequences are DFQATT and SNEGSKA (reference sequence). V dropped 6 bases and J dropped 5; count of bases not matched to a gene: 6. This CDR3 has 14 residues. The CDR3 region has the DNA TGCAGTGCCGAGTTACTAGCGGGGGGGGAGACCCAGTACTTC. Translating it yields CSAELLAGGETQYF.

In its sample, this clonotype was seen many times. This chain joins TRBV19 and TRBJ2-2; D call uncertain. Trimming left V 6 bases short and J 3 bases short, with 11 bases between. Germline V CDR1 and CDR2: LNHDA, SQIVND (reference sequence). There are 14 residues in the CDR3. The CDR3 DNA sequence: TGTGCCAGTAGCAGTGGTTTCGACACCGGGGAGCTGTTTTTT. Amino acid sequence: CASSSGFDTGELFF.

This clonotype was recorded many times. This chain joins TRBV12-3 or TRBV12-4 and TRBJ1-5; tentative D call: TRBD1 (5 bases). V lost 7 bases and J lost 6, with 19 bases in between. The CDR3 length is 15 residues. The CDR3 protein is CASTFGARGFQPQHF. The CDR3, as DNA: TGTGCCAGCACCTTTGGGGCGCGGGGTTTTCAGCCCCAGCATTTT.

Many counts were recorded for this clonotype. The chain combines TRBV5-1 with TRBJ2-2, with 10 bases lining up with TRBD2. The V and J ends lost 4 bases and 3 bases, in that order; junction bases with no gene match: 6. The CDR3 covers 16 residues. The germline V gene has CDR1 SGHRS and CDR2 YFSETQ. The CDR3 DNA reads TGCGCCAGCAGCCCCCGAGCGGGAGGGGACACCGGGGAGCTGTTTTTT. This codes for CASSPRAGGDTGELFF.

This clonotype appeared many times. The V call is TRBV18, the J call TRBJ1-2; 8 nucleotides match TRBD1. V trimming: 6 bases; J trimming: 7 bases; junction bases outside the gene matches: 10. The CDR3 runs 14 residues. The germline CDR1 and CDR2 sequences are KGHSH and LQKENI. CDR3 in amino acids: CASSPGQAIRGYTF. In DNA form, the CDR3 reads TGTGCCAGCTCGCCGGGACAGGCGATTCGTGGCTACACCTTC.

The sample holds many counts of this clonotype. This sequence joins TRBV14 and TRBJ2-7; 12 bases are a match to TRBD2. The CDR3 spans 16 residues. J gave up 6 bases and V 5 bases, and 11 bases lay outside the gene matches. Per germline, CDR1 SGHDN and CDR2 FVKESK. In nucleotides, the CDR3 is TGTGCCAGCAGCGGGATAGGGACTAGCGGGCTGGGCGAGCAGTACTTC. Its protein product is CASSGIGTSGLGEQYF. Variable domain in full (rest from reference TRBV14 and TRBJ2-7): EAGVTQFPSHSVIEKGQTVTLRCDPISGHDNLYWYRRVMGKEIKFLLHFVKESKQDESGMPNNRFLAERTGGTYSTLKVQPAELEDSGVYFCASSGIGTSGLGEQYFGPGTRLTVT.

The table lists this clonotype with many counts. The chain recombines TRBV29-1 with TRBJ1-5; unclear D gene. Trimming stripped 4 bases from V and 6 bases from J, with 13 bases between. The CDR3 covers 13 residues. Germline V CDR1 and CDR2: SQVTM, ANQGSEA. The CDR3 here is CSVAQGLGQPQHF. The CDR3 DNA reads TGCAGCGTTGCCCAAGGTTTAGGTCAGCCCCAGCATTTT. The full variable domain, completed using reference TRBV29-1 and TRBJ1-5, is SAVISQKPSRDICQRGTSLTIQCQVDSQVTMMFWYRQQPGQSLTLIATANQGSEATYESGFVIDKFPISRPNLTFSTLTVSNMSPEDSSIYLCSVAQGLGQPQHFGDGTRLSIL.

This clonotype was counted ten times or more. This chain links TRBV6-2 or TRBV6-3 with TRBJ2-7; D possibly corresponds to TRBD1 (7 bases). This CDR3 is built from 17 residues. Germline V CDR1 and CDR2: MNHEY, SVGEGT. V shed 7 bases and J shed 3 bases, with 25 bases lying between them. In nucleotides, the CDR3 is TGTGCCAGCAAGCCGACGACAGGGCACCCGGACTACTACGAGCAGTACTTC. Protein: CASKPTTGHPDYYEQYF.

This chain uses TRBV12-3 or TRBV12-4 with TRBJ1-2, with 10 bases matching TRBD1. The CDR3 is 13 residues long. The V segment lost 5 bases and the J segment 11 bases; nucleotides outside the gene matches: 8. The CDR3 region is CASSPMDRGLYTF. DNA for the CDR3: TGTGCCAGCAGTCCGATGGACAGGGGGTTATACACCTTC.

The rearrangement links TRBV6-2 or TRBV6-3 to TRBJ1-5, with TRBD1 matching over 9 bases. Unmatched junction bases numbered 4, after V lost 2 bases and J lost 5 bases. The germline V gene has CDR1 MNHEY and CDR2 SVGEGT. This CDR3 spans 15 amino acids. The CDR3 region is CASSYADRGYQPQHF. As DNA, the CDR3 is TGTGCCAGCAGTTACGCGGACAGGGGATATCAGCCCCAGCATTTT.

This clonotype was seen many times. V gene TRBV3-1 combines with J gene TRBJ2-7; 10 nucleotides line up with TRBD2. This CDR3 has 19 residues. Germline values: CDR1 LGHDT, CDR2 YNNKEL (reference sequence). Unmatched junction bases numbered 13, after V lost 0 bases and J lost 2 bases. This CDR3 reads CASSQDRASGLAVPYEQYF. CDR3 coding DNA: TGTGCCAGCAGCCAAGATAGGGCGTCCGGACTAGCGGTTCCCTACGAGCAGTACTTC.

This clonotype was observed a single time. The rearrangement joins TRBV7-9 to TRBJ2-7; unclear D gene. This CDR3 has 11 amino acids. The V and J ends lost 4 bases and 6 bases respectively, with 7 bases between them. The V gene's germline CDR1 is SEHNR and CDR2 FQNEAQ (reference sequence). As DNA, the CDR3 is TGTGCCAGCAGCTCGCAAAGCGAGCAGTACTTC. This codes for CASSSQSEQYF.

The sample holds many counts of this clonotype. The CDR3 sequence: CASSFRGSGITTRVYEQYF. The DNA of the CDR3 is TGTGCCAGCAGCTTTCGGGGTAGCGGGATAACCACTAGGGTTTACGAGCAGTACTTC. The chain carries TRBV5-6 and TRBJ2-7, with 8 nucleotides matching TRBD2. V trimming: 2 bases; J trimming: 4 bases; junction bases outside the gene matches: 20. CDR1 SGHDT and CDR2 YYEEEE come from the germline V gene. CDR3 length: 19 residues.

The sample holds many counts of this clonotype. The V call is TRBV9, the J call TRBJ2-5; 9 positions match TRBD2. V was pared by 0 bases and J by 2 bases, with 5 bases of the junction left unmatched. Germline-derived CDR1 and CDR2 are SGDLS and YYNGEE. The CDR3 totals 16 residues. The CDR3 reads CASSVGPAGGQETQYF. The CDR3 DNA sequence: TGTGCCAGCAGCGTAGGTCCAGCGGGAGGTCAAGAGACCCAGTACTTC.

The sample holds many counts of this clonotype. V is TRBV20-1 and J is TRBJ2-7, with D perhaps TRBD2 (5 bases). CDR1 is DFQATT and CDR2 is SNEGSKA in the germline V gene (reference sequence). The CDR3 totals 15 residues. Trimming shortened V by 3 bases and J by 0 bases, and 15 bases separated the two germline ends. CDR3 residues: CSARVADFGSYEQYF. In DNA form, the CDR3 reads TGCAGTGCTAGGGTTGCGGACTTCGGCTCCTACGAGCAGTACTTC.

This chain joins TRBV14 and TRBJ1-2; the match to TRBD1 covers 8 bases. The CDR3 sequence is 17 residues long. Germline V gene lookup returns CDR1 SGHDN and CDR2 FVKESK. J lost 5 bases, V lost 0 bases, and 11 bases had no gene match. DNA for the CDR3: TGTGCCAGCAGCCAAGACCTTGGCAGGGGGCGTGATTATGGCTACACCTTC. As protein: CASSQDLGRGRDYGYTF.

The chain joins TRBV19 to TRBJ2-7; 9 bases align to TRBD1. Losses at the gene ends were 6 bases for V and 3 bases for J; bases not matched to a gene: 6. Germline V CDR1 and CDR2: LNHDA, SQIVND (reference sequence). The CDR3 covers 14 residues. CDR3 region: CASRETGGYYEQYF. CDR3 DNA sequence: TGTGCCAGTAGAGAGACAGGGGGTTACTACGAGCAGTACTTC.

Ten or more counts support this clonotype. The chain combines TRBV2 with TRBJ2-4; D is perhaps TRBD2 (7 bases). Trimming took off 6 bases at V and 2 bases at J, with 11 bases between the two ends. Germline CDR1 is SNHLY and CDR2 is FYNNEI. There are 14 residues in the CDR3. Here the CDR3 DNA reads TGTGCCAGCAGGGGGGGGGCCACCAAAAACATTCAGTACTTC. Translating gives CASRGGATKNIQYF. Complete variable domain (other parts from reference TRBV2 and TRBJ2-4): EPEVTQTPSHQVTQMGQEVILRCVPISNHLYFYWYRQILGQKVEFLVSFYNNEISEKSEIFDDQFSVERPDGSNFTLKIRSTKLEDSAMYFCASRGGATKNIQYFGAGTRLSVL.

The rearrangement links TRBV11-1 to TRBJ2-2, with 10 bases fitting TRBD2. The CDR3 contains 16 residues. The junction had 6 bases not matched to a gene; V was cut back by 6 bases and J by 2 bases. The germline V gene encodes CDR1 SGHAT and CDR2 FQDESV (reference sequence). The CDR3 spells CASSLRTSGNTGELFF. The CDR3 bases are TGTGCCAGCAGTCTCCGGACTAGCGGTAACACCGGGGAGCTGTTTTTT.

The chain combines TRBV15 with TRBJ2-7; D remains unclear. CDR1 is LNHNV, CDR2 YYDKDF, per germline (reference sequence). The CDR3 runs to 14 residues. Trimming removed 0 bases at V and 0 bases at J, with 6 bases between. The CDR3 here is CATSREGLSYEQYF. The CDR3 DNA reads TGTGCCACCAGCAGAGAGGGCCTCTCCTACGAGCAGTACTTC.